The sequence of this T cell receptor (beta chain) was determined in a study of Ad26.COV2.S vaccination and SARS-CoV-2 variants. Overall study results and limits: Vaccine recipients showed a spike-specific TCR breadth that was higher than in placebo recipients.

This clone appeared once. What it recognizes is unknown. Some clones are missing from TCRdb's copy, which holds only in-frame ones; the method was immunoSEQ multiplex PCR. The table records approximately 240,000 clones, 88% of them present only once. Treatment of the sample: over 15 received Ad26.COV2.S at low or high dose, single or two shots; 5 received placebo; per-sample allocation not given. Day 63 after the first injection of vaccine or placebo was the sampling time. Boston hosted the donor, who was an adult aged 18-55 years. Vaccine was an Ad26 vector expressing Wuhan-strain SARS-CoV-2 spike. V lost 4 bases to trimming and J lost 11 bases; unmatched junction nucleotides: 13. Germline values: CDR1 SGHRS, CDR2 YFSETQ. The CDR3 has 14 residues.

This TCR came from a person aged 18-60 years who received the Ad26.COV2.S COVID-19 vaccine or a placebo. The starting material was peripheral blood, obtained in a trial of Ad26.COV2.S vaccine versus placebo. V gene TRBV5-1 combines with J gene TRBJ1-1, with TRBD1 identical over 8 bases. CDR3 coding DNA: TGCGCCAGCAGCCCGGGACAGGCGGTCGGTGGGGCTTTCTTT. It yields the protein CASSPGQAVGGAFF.